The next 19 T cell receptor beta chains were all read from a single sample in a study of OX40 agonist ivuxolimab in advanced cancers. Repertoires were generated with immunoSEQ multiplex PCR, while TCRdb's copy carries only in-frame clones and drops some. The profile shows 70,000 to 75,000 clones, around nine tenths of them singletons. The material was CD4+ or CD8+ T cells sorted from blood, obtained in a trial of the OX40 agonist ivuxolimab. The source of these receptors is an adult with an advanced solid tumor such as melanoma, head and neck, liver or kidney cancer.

CDR3: CASSYSRDNEKLFF. CDR3 nucleotides: TGTGCCAGCAGTTACTCAAGGGATAATGAAAAACTGTTTTTT. V usage is TRBV6-5 and J usage is TRBJ1-4, with D hard to call. CDR1 and CDR2 from the germline V gene are MNHEY and SVGAGI. Deletions cut 0 bases from V and 4 bases from J, with 6 bases between. The CDR3 runs 14 residues.

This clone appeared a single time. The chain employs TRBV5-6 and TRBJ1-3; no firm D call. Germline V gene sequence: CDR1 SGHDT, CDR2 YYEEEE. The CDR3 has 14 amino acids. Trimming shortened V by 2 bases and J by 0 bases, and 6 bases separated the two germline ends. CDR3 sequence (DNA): TGTGCCAGCAGCTTTGGGGTCTCTGGAAACACCATATATTTT. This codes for CASSFGVSGNTIYF.

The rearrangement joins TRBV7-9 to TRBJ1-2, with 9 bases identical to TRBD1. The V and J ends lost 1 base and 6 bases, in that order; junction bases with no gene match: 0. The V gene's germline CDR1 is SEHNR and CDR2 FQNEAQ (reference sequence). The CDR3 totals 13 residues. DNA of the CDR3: TGTGCCAGCAGCTTAGGACAGGGGGATGGCTACACCTTC. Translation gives CASSLGQGDGYTF.

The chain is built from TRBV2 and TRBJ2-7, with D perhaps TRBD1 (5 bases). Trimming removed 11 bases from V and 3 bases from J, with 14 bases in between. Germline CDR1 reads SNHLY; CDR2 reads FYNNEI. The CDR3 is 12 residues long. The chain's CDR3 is CAGASTGYEQYF. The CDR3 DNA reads TGTGCCGGGGCGAGTACGGGCTACGAGCAGTACTTC.

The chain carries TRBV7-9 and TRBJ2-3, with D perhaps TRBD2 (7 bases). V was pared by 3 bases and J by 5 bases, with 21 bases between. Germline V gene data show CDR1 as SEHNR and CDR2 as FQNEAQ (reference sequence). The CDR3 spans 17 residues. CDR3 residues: CASSFGGALGAIDTQYF. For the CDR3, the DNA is TGTGCCAGCAGCTTTGGGGGGGCCCTGGGGGCAATAGATACGCAGTATTTT. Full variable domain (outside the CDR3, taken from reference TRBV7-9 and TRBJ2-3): DTGVSQNPRHKITKRGQNVTFRCDPISEHNRLYWYRQTLGQGPEFLTYFQNEAQLEKSRLLSDRFSAERPKGSFSTLEIQRTEQGDSAMYLCASSFGGALGAIDTQYFGPGTRLTVL.

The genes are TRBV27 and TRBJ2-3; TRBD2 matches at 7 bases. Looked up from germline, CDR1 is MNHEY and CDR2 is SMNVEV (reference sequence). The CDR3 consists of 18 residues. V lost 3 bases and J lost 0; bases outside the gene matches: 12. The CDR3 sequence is CASSFLGWMRGSTDTQYF. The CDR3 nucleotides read TGTGCCAGCAGTTTCCTCGGATGGATGCGGGGGAGCACAGATACGCAGTATTTT.

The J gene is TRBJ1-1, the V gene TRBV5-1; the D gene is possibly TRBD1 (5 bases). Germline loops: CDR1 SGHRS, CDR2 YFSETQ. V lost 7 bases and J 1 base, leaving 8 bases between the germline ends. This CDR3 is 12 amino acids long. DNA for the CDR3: TGCGCCAGCGGGGCGGGGAACACTGAAGCTTTCTTT. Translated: CASGAGNTEAFF.

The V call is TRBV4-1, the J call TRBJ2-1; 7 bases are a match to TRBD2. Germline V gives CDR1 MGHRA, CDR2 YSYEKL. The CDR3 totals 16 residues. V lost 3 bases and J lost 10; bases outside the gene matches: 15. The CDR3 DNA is TGCGCCAGCAGCCAGGACGGCCGACTAGCAGCTGACGAGCAGTTCTTC. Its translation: CASSQDGRLAADEQFF.

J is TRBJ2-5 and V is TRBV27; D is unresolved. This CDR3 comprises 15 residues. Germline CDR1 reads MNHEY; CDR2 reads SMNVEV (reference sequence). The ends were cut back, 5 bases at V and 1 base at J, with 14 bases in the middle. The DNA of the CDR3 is TGTGCCAGCAGTCCACTCAGACCGTCCCAAGAGACCCAGTACTTC. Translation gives CASSPLRPSQETQYF.

The CDR3 here is CASSPGPEINEQFF. The CDR3 DNA reads as TGTGCCAGCAGCCCCGGACCCGAAATCAATGAGCAGTTCTTC. The V and J genes are TRBV7-2 and TRBJ2-1; D ambiguous. V was trimmed by 5 bases and J by 6 bases, leaving 14 bases between them. Germline values: CDR1 SGHTA, CDR2 FQGNSA. This CDR3 is 14 amino acids long.

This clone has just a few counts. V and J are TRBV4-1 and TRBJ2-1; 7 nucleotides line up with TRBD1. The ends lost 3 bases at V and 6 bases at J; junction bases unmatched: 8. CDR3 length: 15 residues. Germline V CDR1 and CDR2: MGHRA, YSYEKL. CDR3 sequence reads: CASSHPDRYSNEQFF. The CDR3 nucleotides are TGCGCCAGCAGCCACCCGGACAGGTATAGCAATGAGCAGTTCTTC.

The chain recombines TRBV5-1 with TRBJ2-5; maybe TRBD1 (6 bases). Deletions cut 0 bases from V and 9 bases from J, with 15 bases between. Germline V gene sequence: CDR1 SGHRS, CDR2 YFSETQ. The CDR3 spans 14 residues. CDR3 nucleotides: TGCGCCAGCAGCTTGGCCGTCCAGCCAGGGGCCCAGTACTTC. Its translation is CASSLAVQPGAQYF.

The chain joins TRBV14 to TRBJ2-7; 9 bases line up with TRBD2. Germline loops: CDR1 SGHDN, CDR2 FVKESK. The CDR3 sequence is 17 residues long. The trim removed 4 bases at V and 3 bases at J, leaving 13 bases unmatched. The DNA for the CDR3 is TGTGCCAGCAGCCCCAGAGAGGCGGGACTAGCTCGCTACGAGCAGTACTTC. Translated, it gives CASSPREAGLARYEQYF. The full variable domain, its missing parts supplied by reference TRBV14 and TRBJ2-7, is EAGVTQFPSHSVIEKGQTVTLRCDPISGHDNLYWYRRVMGKEIKFLLHFVKESKQDESGMPNNRFLAERTGGTYSTLKVQPAELEDSGVYFCASSPREAGLARYEQYFGPGTRLTVT.

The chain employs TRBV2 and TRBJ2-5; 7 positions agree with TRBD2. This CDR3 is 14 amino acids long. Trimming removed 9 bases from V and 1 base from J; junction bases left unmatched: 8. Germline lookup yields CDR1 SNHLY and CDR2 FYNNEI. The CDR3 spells CASALTGGQETQYF. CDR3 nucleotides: TGTGCCAGTGCCCTTACGGGGGGCCAAGAGACCCAGTACTTC.

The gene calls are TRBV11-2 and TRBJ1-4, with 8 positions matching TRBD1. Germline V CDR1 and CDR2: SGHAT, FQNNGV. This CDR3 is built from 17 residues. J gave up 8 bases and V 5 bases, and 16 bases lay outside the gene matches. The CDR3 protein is CASSPRTGRGSREKLFF. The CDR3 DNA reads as TGTGCCAGCAGCCCTCGGACAGGGAGAGGTTCGCGGGAAAAACTGTTTTTT.

The CDR3 DNA is TGTGCCAGCAGTTTGCGAGGGGTTGGGAATTCACCCCTCCACTTT. As protein: CASSLRGVGNSPLHF. The genes are TRBV28 and TRBJ1-6; D may be TRBD1 (5 bases). This CDR3 is 15 amino acids long. Trimming removed 3 bases from V and 7 bases from J, with 13 bases in between. The germline V gene encodes CDR1 MDHEN and CDR2 SYDVKM.

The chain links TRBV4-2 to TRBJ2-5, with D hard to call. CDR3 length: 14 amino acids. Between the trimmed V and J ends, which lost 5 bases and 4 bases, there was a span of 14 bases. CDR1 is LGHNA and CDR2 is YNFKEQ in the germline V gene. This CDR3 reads CASSLESNSETQYF. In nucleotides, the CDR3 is TGTGCCAGCAGCTTGGAAAGCAATTCAGAGACCCAGTACTTC.

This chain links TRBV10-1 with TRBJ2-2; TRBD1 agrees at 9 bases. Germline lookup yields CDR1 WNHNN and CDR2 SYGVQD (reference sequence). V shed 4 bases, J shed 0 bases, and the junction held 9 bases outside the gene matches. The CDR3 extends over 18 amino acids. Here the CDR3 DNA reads TGCGCCAGCAGTGTCGGGACAGGGATGACTTCGAACACCGGGGAGCTGTTTTTT. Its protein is CASSVGTGMTSNTGELFF.

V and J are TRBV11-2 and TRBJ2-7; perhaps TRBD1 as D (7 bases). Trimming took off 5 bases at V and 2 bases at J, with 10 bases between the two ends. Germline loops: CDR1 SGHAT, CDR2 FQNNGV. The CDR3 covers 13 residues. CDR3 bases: TGTGCCAGCAGCCAGGGGGGCACCTACGAGCAGTACTTC. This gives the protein CASSQGGTYEQYF. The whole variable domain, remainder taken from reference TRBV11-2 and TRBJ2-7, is EAGVAQSPRYKIIEKRQSVAFWCNPISGHATLYWYQQILGQGPKLLIQFQNNGVVDDSQLPKDRFSAERLKGVDSTLKIQPAKLEDSAVYLCASSQGGTYEQYFGPGTRLTVT.